Here is one TCR beta chain with its context. The data derive from a study of blood T cell repertoires in COVID-19. Methods used by the authors: Reference gene primers were amplified, and this amplification served to estimate nucleated cell counts. TCRdb's table, derived via immunoSEQ multiplex PCR, lists solely in-frame clones and lacks some. V and J calls and clone size follow that table, whereas D and trimming were derived from the DNA. The profile shows about 100,000 clones, 87% of them singletons. The receptor's source is a man between 50 and 59 years old with active COVID-19. Sample: peripheral blood.

The chain's CDR3 is CASSSERTNTDTQYF. The CDR3 nucleotides are TGTGCCAGCAGCTCGGAGCGGACTAACACAGATACGCAGTATTTT. The chain carries TRBV5-4 and TRBJ2-3; D is perhaps TRBD2 (6 bases). The V and J ends lost 3 bases and 2 bases respectively, with 13 bases between them. The CDR3 is 15 amino acids. The germline gives CDR1 SGHNT, CDR2 YYREEE (reference sequence). Filled out from reference TRBV5-4 and TRBJ2-3, the complete variable domain reads ETGVTQSPTHLIKTRGQQVTLRCSSQSGHNTVSWYQQALGQGPQFIFQYYREEENGRGNFPPRFSGLQFPNYSSELNVNALELDDSALYLCASSSERTNTDTQYFGPGTRLTVL.